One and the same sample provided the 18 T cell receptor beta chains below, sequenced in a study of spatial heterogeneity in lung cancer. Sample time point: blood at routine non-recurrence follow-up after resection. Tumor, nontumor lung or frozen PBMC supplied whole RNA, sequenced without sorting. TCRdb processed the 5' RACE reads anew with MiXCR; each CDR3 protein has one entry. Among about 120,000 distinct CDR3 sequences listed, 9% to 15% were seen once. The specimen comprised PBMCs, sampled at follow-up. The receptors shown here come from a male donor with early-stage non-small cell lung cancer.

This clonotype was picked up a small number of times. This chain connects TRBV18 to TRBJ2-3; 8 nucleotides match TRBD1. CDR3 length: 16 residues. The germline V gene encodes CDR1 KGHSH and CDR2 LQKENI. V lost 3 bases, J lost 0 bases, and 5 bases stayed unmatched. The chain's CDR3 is CASSPLRTGSTDTQYF. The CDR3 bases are TGTGCCAGCTCACCTCTTAGGACAGGGAGCACAGATACGCAGTATTTT.

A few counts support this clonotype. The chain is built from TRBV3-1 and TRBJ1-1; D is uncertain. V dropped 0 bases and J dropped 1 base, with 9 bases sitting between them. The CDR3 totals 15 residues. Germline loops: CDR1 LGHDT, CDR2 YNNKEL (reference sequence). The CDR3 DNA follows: TGTGCCAGCAGCCAAGACACAGTTACGAACACTGAAGCTTTCTTT. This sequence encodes CASSQDTVTNTEAFF.

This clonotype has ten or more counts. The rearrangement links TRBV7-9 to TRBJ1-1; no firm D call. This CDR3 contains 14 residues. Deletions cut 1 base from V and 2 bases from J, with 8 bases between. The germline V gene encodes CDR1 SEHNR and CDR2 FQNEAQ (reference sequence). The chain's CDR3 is CASSLEGGNTEAFF. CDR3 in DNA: TGTGCCAGCAGCTTAGAAGGCGGCAACACTGAAGCTTTCTTT. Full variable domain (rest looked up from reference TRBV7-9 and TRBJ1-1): DTGVSQNPRHKITKRGQNVTFRCDPISEHNRLYWYRQTLGQGPEFLTYFQNEAQLEKSRLLSDRFSAERPKGSFSTLEIQRTEQGDSAMYLCASSLEGGNTEAFFGQGTRLTVV.

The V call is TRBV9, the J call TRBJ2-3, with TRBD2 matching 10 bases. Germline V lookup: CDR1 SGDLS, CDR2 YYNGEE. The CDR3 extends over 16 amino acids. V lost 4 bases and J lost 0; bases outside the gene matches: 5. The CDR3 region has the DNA TGTGCCAGCAGCAAGGGACTAGCGTCGAGCACAGATACGCAGTATTTT. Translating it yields CASSKGLASSTDTQYF.

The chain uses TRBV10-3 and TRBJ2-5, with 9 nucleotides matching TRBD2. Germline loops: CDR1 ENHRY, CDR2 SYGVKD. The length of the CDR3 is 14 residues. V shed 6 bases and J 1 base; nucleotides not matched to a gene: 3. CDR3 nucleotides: TGTGCCATCAGCGGTAGCGGGGGCCAAGAGACCCAGTACTTC. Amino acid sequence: CAISGSGGQETQYF.

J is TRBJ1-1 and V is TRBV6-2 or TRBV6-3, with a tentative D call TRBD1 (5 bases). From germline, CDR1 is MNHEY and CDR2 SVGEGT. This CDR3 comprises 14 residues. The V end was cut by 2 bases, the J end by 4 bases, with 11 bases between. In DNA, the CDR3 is TGTGCCAGCAGTTACAGGCAGGGTGGCACTGAAGCTTTCTTT. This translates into CASSYRQGGTEAFF.

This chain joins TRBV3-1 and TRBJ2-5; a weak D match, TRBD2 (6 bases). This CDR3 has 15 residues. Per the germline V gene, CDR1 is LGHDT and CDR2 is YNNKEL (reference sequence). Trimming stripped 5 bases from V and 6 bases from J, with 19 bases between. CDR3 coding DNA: TGTGCCAGCAGCAACTCCAGACTAGATCGGAAGACCCAGTACTTC. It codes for CASSNSRLDRKTQYF.

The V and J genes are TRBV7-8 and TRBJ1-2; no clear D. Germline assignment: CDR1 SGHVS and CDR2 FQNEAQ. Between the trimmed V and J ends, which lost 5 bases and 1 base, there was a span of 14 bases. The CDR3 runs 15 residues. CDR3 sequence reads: CASSLTDDFNYGYTF. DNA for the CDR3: TGTGCCAGCAGCCTAACAGACGACTTTAACTATGGCTACACCTTC.

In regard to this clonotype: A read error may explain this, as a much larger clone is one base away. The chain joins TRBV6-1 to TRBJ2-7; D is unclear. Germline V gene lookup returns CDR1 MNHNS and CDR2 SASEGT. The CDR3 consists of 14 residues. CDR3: CANSSTTLIDEQYF. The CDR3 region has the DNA TGTGCCAACAGTAGTACCACCCTCATAGACGAGCAGTACTTC.

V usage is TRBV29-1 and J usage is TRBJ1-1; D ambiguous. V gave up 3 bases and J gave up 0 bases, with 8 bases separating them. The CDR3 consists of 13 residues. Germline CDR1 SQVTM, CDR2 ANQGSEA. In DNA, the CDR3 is TGCAGCGTTGATCAGGCTATGAACACTGAAGCTTTCTTT. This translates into CSVDQAMNTEAFF.

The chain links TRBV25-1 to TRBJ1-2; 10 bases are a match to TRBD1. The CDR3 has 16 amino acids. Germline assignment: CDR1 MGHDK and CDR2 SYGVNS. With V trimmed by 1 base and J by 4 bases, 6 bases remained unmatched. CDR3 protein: CASSESGTGAVYGYTF. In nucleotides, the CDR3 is TGTGCCAGCAGTGAATCTGGGACAGGGGCTGTCTATGGCTACACCTTC.

The chain's CDR3 is CASSSWTGLTYEQYF. The CDR3 nucleotides are TGTGCCAGCAGCTCTTGGACAGGATTGACCTACGAGCAGTACTTC. The gene calls are TRBV11-3 and TRBJ2-7; 7 bases match TRBD1. V lost 4 bases, J lost 2 bases, and 8 bases stayed unmatched. The CDR3 totals 15 residues. Germline V gives CDR1 SGHNT, CDR2 YENEEA. Full variable domain (remainder filled in from reference TRBV11-3 and TRBJ2-7): EAGVVQSPRYKIIEKKQPVAFWCNPISGHNTLYWYLQNLGQGPELLIRYENEEAVDDSQLPKDRFSAERLKGVDSTLKIQPAELGDSAVYLCASSSWTGLTYEQYFGPGTRLTVT.

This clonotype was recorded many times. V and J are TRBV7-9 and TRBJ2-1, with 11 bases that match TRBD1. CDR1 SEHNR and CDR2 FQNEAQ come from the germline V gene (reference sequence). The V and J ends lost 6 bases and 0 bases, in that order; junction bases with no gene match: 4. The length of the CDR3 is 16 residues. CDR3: CASRGQGVGSYNEQFF. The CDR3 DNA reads TGTGCCAGCAGGGGACAGGGGGTGGGCTCCTACAATGAGCAGTTCTTC. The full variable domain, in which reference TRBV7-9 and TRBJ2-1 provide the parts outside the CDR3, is DTGVSQNPRHKITKRGQNVTFRCDPISEHNRLYWYRQTLGQGPEFLTYFQNEAQLEKSRLLSDRFSAERPKGSFSTLEIQRTEQGDSAMYLCASRGQGVGSYNEQFFGPGTRLTVL.

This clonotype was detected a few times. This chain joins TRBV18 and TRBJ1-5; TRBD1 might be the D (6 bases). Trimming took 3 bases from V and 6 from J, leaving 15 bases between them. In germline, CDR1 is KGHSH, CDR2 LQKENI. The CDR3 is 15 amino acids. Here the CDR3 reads CASSPDSPWGQPQHF. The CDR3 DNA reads TGTGCCAGCTCACCGGACAGCCCTTGGGGTCAGCCCCAGCATTTT.

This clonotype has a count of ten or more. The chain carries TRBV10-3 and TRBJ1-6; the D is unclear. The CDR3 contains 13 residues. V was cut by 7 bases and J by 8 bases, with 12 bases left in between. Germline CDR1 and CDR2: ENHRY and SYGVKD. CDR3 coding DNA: TGTGCCATCAACCCCGGCTTTGATTCACCCCTCCACTTT. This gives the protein CAINPGFDSPLHF.

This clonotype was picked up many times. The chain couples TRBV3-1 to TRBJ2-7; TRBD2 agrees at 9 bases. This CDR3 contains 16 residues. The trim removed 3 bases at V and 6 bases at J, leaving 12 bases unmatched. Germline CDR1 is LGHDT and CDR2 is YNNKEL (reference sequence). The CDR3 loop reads CASSQGTSWGVSEQYF. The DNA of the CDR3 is TGTGCCAGCAGCCAGGGGACTAGCTGGGGGGTAAGCGAGCAGTACTTC.

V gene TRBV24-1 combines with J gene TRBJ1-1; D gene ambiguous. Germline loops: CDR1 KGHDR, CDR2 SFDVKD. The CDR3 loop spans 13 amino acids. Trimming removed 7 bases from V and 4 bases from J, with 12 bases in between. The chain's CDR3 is CATRPPPGTEAFF. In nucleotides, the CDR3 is TGTGCCACCAGGCCGCCCCCGGGCACTGAAGCTTTCTTT.

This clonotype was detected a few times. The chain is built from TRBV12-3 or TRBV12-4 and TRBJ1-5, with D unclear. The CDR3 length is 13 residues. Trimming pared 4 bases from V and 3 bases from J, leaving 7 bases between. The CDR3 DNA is TGTGCCAGCAGTTCCCCCCTCAATCAGCCCCAGCATTTT. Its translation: CASSSPLNQPQHF.